Described below is a single TCR beta chain sequence and its context. Source study methods: As immunoSEQ supplied junction-only sequences (without quality scores), filtering differed. Repertoires were generated with immunoSEQ multiplex PCR, while TCRdb's copy carries only in-frame clones and drops some. V, J and clone size reflect that table, while D and trimming were determined from the DNA. The sample yields over 2,000,000 clones, 93% seen once. The CDR3 loop spans 15 amino acids. The germline gives CDR1 SGHAT, CDR2 FQNNGV. V gave up 1 base and J gave up 4 bases, with 12 bases separating them. This record comes from a study of shared clonotypes between healthy human individuals. Naive CD8 cells, CD45RO-negative and positively selected for CCR7, excluded terminally differentiated effector memory CD45RA+ cells.

The J gene is TRBJ2-3, the V gene TRBV11-2, with TRBD2 as a possible D gene (6 bases). This TCR derives from a man between 18 and 29 years old in good health. Some clones in this sample may be carry-over from other donors' samples. The sequencing sample was made of naive CD8+ T cells from PBMCs. The DNA of the CDR3 is TGTGCCAGCAGCTTAGCGGGAGAGTTTCCAGATACGCAGTATTTT. Translation gives CASSLAGEFPDTQYF.